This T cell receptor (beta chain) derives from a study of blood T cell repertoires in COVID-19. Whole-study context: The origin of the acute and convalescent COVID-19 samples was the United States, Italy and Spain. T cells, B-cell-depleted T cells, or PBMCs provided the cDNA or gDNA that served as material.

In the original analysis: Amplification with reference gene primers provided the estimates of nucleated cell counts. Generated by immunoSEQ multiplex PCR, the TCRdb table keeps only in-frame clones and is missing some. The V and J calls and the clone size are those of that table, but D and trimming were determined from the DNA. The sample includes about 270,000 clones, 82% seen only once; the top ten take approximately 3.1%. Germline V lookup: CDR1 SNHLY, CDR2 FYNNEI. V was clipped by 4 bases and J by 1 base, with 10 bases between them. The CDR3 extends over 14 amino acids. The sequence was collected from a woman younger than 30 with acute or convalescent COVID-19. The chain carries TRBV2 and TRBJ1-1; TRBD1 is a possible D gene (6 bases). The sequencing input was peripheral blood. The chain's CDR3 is CASSGQGSNTEAFF. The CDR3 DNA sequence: TGTGCCAGCAGTGGGCAGGGGTCGAACACTGAAGCTTTCTTT. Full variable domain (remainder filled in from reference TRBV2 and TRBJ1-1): EPEVTQTPSHQVTQMGQEVILRCVPISNHLYFYWYRQILGQKVEFLVSFYNNEISEKSEIFDDQFSVERPDGSNFTLKIRSTKLEDSAMYFCASSGQGSNTEAFFGQGTRLTVV.